The source of this T cell receptor beta chain is a study of CD8 T cell repertoires and HIV-1 epitope variants (TCRdb year 2020). With regard to the full study: T cells were stimulated in separate culture wells with each of twenty-five peptides representing autologous and known Gag and Nef epitope variants. Control conditions included a CMV, EBV and flu peptide pool, the Ebola AY9 epitope as negative control, and a no-peptide well. Three Gag epitope families and Nef HW9 and YT9 were included among the tested epitopes. T cells were enriched with the EasySep Human T Cell Enrichment Kit and co-cultured with equal numbers of autologous T cell-negative cells as antigen-presenting cells. Cultures ran for 10 days in IMDM with gentamicin, with half-media changes on days 3 and 7 adding IL-2, IL-7 and IL-15. An aliquot of 1M T cells was saved as an uncultured baseline condition, separate from the approximately 75 T cell cultures. A total of around 83 T cell cultures were run, with each culture condition performed in triplicate except for one peptide, which was performed in duplicate.

Overall results and qualifications from the work: The assay identified only TCR beta chains and indicated proliferation in response to antigen, without indicating T cell function or cytokine profile. Eight or nine antigen-specific TCR beta clonotypes were identified, and six of them appeared cross-reactive for autologous or known escape epitope variants. Five clonotypes recognized the Nef KF9 family and one the HW9 family, with no responses to the TAALDMSHF plasma variant.

Sequencing of TCR beta CDR3 regions was done on the immunoSEQ platform at survey depth. The QIAamp DNA micro kit was used to extract genomic DNA from every cultured and uncultured CD8+ T cell population. The study's processing was this. Any sample with under 5,000 productive reads was excluded, and this exclusion removed about 6.5% of the roughly 75 cultures stimulated with HIV peptides. A MANAFEST web app trimmed sequences to CDR3 and removed nonproductive sequences, CDR3s under 5 amino acids, and those not starting C or ending F/W. To count as antigen-specific, a clonotype had to be expanded in at least 2 of 3 replicates compared with the no-peptide control at FDR 0.01, and only within one epitope family. A specific clonotype also had to show a frequency at least fivefold higher than in wells stimulated with peptides from other epitope families. TCRdb carries this immuneACCESS record with in-frame sequences only. Its versions omit some clonotypes, under half of them owing to an unresolved V gene in the studies checked, with the rest unexplained. From that table come the V and J calls and clone size; the DNA was used to work out D and trimming. Recorded for this sample are fewer than 7,000 clones; approximately 65% of them occurred a single time. 40% to 50% of the sample belongs to the ten largest clones.

The EasySep Human CD8+ T Cell Enrichment Kit was used on day 10 to isolate CD8+ T cells from every culture. On this clone: Its antigen is still unknown. No much larger clone is present one base from it, and per-base qualities are unavailable.

Measured from the cysteine to the phenylalanine, the CDR3 is 15 residues long. Only the CDR3 DNA is retained, 45 bases long and in frame from the first base. Via the germline V gene, CDR1 is SGHVS and CDR2 FQNEAQ. The junction carries 10 bases between V and J, which are trimmed by 0 bases and 4 bases respectively. The material sequenced was cultured CD8+ T cells derived from PBMCs. The sequence joins TRBV7-8 to TRBJ2-1, and possibly TRBD1, on 6 matching bases. The origin of this receptor is a male donor with HIV. The CDR3 protein sequence reads: CASSLAGAGYNEQFF. The nucleotide sequence reads as follows: TGTGCCAGCAGCTTAGCGGGGGCTGGTTACAATGAGCAGTTCTTC.